This T cell receptor beta chain was identified in a study of shared clonotypes between healthy human individuals. The overall study: Every donor yielded three CD4 naive, three CD4 memory, two CD8 naive and one CD8 memory plate. Findings and caveats of the study: When naive CD4 clonotypes were compared across a few donors, about 4.8% were shared. Donors were few, which limited the genetic and exposure-history diversity represented.

Naive CD45RA+ and memory CD45RA-negative subsets were split from CD4+ cells. TCRdb's copy holds only in-frame clones and misses some; the assay was immunoSEQ multiplex PCR. The table records over a million clones, 65% to 75% of them present only once. On this clone: Its cognate antigen is unknown.

J gave up 2 bases and V 10 bases, and 8 bases lay outside the gene matches. The germline CDR1 and CDR2 sequences are SEHNR and FQNEAQ (reference sequence). The CDR3 is 14 amino acids. This chain uses TRBV7-9 with TRBJ2-7, with 10 positions matching TRBD2. Specimen: memory CD4+ T cells sorted from blood. Sample subset: CD45RA-negative fraction. This receptor was taken from a man aged 18 to 29 in good health. The DNA for the CDR3 is TGTGCCACCTCTAAAGCGGGAGGGACCTACGAGCAGTACTTC. It codes for CATSKAGGTYEQYF. Full variable domain (outside the CDR3, taken from reference TRBV7-9 and TRBJ2-7): DTGVSQNPRHKITKRGQNVTFRCDPISEHNRLYWYRQTLGQGPEFLTYFQNEAQLEKSRLLSDRFSAERPKGSFSTLEIQRTEQGDSAMYLCATSKAGGTYEQYFGPGTRLTVT.